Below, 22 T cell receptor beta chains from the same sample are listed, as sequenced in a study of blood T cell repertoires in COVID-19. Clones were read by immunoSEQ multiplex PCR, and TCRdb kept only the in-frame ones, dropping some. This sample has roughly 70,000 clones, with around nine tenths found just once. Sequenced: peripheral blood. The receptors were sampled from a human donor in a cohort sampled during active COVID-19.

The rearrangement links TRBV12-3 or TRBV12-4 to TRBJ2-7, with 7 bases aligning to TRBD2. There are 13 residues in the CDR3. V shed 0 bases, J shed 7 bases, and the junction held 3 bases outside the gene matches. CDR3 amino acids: CASSLALGGEQYF. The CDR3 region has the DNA TGTGCCAGCAGTTTAGCGCTCGGGGGGGAGCAGTACTTC.

CDR3 sequence (DNA): TGTGCCAGCAGCTTGGGGACAGGGGGCAGAGAAAAACTGTTTTTT. Its translation is CASSLGTGGREKLFF. J is TRBJ1-4 and V is TRBV5-5, with TRBD1 identical over 11 bases. This CDR3 has 15 amino acids. The junction had 3 bases not matched to a gene; V was cut back by 0 bases and J by 8 bases. Germline CDR1 SGHKS, CDR2 YYEKEE (reference sequence).

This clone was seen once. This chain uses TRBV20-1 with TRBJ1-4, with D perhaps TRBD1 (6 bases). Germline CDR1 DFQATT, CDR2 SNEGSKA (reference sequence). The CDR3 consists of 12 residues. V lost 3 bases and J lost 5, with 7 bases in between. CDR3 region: CSASRGNEKLFF. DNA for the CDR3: TGCAGTGCTAGTAGGGGGAATGAAAAACTGTTTTTT.

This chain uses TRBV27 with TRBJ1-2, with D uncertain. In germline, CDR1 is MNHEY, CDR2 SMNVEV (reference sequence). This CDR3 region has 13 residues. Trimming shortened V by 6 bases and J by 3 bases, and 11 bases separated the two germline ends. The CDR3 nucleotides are TGTGCCAGCAGGATAAGCGGGGACTATGGCTACACCTTC. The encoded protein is CASRISGDYGYTF.

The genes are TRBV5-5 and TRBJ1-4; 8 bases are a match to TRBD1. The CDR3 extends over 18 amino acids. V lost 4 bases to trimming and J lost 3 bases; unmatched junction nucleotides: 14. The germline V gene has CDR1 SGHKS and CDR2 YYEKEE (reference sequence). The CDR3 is CASSLYHIDRGPNEKLFF. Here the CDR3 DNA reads TGTGCCAGCAGCCTTTACCATATCGACAGGGGACCTAATGAAAAACTGTTTTTT.

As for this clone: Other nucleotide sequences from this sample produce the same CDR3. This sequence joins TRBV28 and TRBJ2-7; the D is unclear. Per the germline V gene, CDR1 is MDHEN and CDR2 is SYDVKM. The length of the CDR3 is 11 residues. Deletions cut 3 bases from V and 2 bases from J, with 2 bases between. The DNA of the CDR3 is TGTGCCAGCAGTTTCGCCTACGAGCAGTACTTC. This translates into CASSFAYEQYF. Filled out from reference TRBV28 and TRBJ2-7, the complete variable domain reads DVKVTQSSRYLVKRTGEKVFLECVQDMDHENMFWYRQDPGLGLRLIYFSYDVKMKEKGDIPEGYSVSREKKERFSLILESASTNQTSMYLCASSFAYEQYFGPGTRLTVT.

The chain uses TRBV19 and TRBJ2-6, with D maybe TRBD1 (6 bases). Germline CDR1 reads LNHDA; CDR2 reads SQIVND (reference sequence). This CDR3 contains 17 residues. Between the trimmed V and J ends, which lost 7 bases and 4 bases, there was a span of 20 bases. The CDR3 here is CASISLMGDTGANVLTF. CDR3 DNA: TGTGCCAGTATCTCACTAATGGGGGACACCGGGGCCAACGTCCTGACTTTC.

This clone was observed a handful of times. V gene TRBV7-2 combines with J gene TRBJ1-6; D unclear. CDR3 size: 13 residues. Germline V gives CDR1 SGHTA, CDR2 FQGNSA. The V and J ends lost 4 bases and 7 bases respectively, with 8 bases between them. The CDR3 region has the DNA TGTGCCAGCAGCTCAGGTCCCAATTCACCCCTCCACTTT. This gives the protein CASSSGPNSPLHF.

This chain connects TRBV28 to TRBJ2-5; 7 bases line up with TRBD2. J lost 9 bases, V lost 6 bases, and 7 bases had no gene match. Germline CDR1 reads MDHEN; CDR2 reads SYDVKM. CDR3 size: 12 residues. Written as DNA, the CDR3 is TGTGCCAGCAGCTATGGGGGGGGAGCCCAGTACTTC. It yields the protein CASSYGGGAQYF.

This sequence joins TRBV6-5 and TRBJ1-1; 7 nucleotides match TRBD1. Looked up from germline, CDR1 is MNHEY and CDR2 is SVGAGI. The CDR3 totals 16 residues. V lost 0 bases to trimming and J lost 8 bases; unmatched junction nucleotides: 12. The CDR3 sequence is CASSYSFSGTATEAFF. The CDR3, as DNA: TGTGCCAGCAGTTACTCCTTTTCGGGGACAGCTACCGAAGCTTTCTTT.

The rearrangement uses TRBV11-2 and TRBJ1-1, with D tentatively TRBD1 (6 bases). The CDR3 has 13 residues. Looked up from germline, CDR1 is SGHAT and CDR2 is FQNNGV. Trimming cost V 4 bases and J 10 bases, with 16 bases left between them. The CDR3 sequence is CASSYHGGAGAFF. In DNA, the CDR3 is TGTGCCAGCAGCTACCATGGGGGGGCGGGAGCTTTCTTT.

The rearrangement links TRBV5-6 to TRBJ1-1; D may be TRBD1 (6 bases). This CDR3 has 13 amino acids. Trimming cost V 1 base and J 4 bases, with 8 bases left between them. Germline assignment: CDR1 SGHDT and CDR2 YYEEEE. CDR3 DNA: TGTGCCAGCAGCTTGCCAGGGGTCACTGAAGCTTTCTTT. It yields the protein CASSLPGVTEAFF.

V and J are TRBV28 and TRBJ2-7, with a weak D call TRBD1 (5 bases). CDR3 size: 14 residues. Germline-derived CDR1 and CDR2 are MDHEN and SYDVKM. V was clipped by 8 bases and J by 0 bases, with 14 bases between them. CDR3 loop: CASLQGALSYEQYF. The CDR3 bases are TGTGCCAGCCTTCAAGGGGCACTCTCCTACGAGCAGTACTTC. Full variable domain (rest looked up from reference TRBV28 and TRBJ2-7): DVKVTQSSRYLVKRTGEKVFLECVQDMDHENMFWYRQDPGLGLRLIYFSYDVKMKEKGDIPEGYSVSREKKERFSLILESASTNQTSMYLCASLQGALSYEQYFGPGTRLTVT.

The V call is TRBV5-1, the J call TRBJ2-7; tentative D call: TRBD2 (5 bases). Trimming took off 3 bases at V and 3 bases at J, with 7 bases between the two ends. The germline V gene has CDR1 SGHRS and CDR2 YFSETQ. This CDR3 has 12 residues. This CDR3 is CASSWECYEQYF. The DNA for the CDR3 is TGCGCCAGCAGCTGGGAGTGCTACGAGCAGTACTTC.

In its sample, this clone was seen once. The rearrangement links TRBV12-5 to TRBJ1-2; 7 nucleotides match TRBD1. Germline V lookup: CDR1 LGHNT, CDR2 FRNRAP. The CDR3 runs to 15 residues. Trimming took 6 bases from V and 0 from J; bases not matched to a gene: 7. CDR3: CASGPGTEPNYGYTF. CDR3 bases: TGTGCTAGTGGACCTGGGACAGAACCTAACTATGGCTACACCTTC.

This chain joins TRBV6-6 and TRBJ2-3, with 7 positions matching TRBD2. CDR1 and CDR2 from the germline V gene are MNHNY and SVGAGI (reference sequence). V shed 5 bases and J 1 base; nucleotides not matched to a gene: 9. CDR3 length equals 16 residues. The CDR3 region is CASSAPSRGGTDTQYF. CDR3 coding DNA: TGTGCCAGCAGTGCCCCCTCTCGGGGGGGCACAGATACGCAGTATTTT.

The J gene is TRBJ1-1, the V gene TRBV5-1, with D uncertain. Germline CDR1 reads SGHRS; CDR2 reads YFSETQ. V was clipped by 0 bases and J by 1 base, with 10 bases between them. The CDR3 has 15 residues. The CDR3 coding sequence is TGCGCCAGCAGCTTGGGGACTACCAAGAACACTGAAGCTTTCTTT. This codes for CASSLGTTKNTEAFF.

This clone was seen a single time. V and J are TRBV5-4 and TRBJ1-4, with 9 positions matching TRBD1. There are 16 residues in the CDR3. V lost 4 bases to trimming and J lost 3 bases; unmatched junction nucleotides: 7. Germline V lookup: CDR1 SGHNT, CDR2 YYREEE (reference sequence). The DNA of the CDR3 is TGTGCCAGCAGCCCCGGGACAGGGAAATCTAATGAAAAACTGTTTTTT. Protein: CASSPGTGKSNEKLFF.

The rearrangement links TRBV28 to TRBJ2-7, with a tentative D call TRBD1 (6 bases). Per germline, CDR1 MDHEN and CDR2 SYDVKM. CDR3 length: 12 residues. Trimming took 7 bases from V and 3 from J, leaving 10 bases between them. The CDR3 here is CASTSTGYEQYF. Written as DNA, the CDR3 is TGTGCCAGCACTTCGACAGGCTACGAGCAGTACTTC.

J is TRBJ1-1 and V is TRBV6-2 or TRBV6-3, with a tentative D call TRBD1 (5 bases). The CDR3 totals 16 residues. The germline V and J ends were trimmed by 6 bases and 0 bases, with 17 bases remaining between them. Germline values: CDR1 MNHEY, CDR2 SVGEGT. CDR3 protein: CASSPRGSVLNTEAFF. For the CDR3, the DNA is TGTGCCAGCAGCCCTCGGGGGAGCGTACTGAACACTGAAGCTTTCTTT.

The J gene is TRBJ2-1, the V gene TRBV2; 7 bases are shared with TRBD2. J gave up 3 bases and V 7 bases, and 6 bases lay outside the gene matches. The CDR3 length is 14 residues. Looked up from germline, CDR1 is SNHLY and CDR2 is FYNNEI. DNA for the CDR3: TGTGCCAGCACATACCGGGACTACTACAATGAGCAGTTCTTC. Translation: CASTYRDYYNEQFF.

Written as DNA, the CDR3 is TGTGCCAGCAGCTTAGATCTGGGGACAGGGAACCTAGAGCAGTACTTC. It yields the protein CASSLDLGTGNLEQYF. This chain joins TRBV11-2 and TRBJ2-7, with 9 bases aligning to TRBD1. Germline-derived CDR1 and CDR2 are SGHAT and FQNNGV. Trimming cost V 0 bases and J 7 bases; bases outside gene matches: 10. CDR3 length: 16 residues.